One sample yielded the 19 T cell receptor beta chains listed below, sequenced in a study of regulatory T cells in long-lasting Graves disease. CDR3-region Arm-PCR and iRepertoire HTBI primers produced the TCR beta libraries. TCRdb passed the multiplex PCR reads through MiXCR, listing each CDR3 protein once. This table holds some 300,000 distinct CDR3 sequences, around 20% found once. Regarding time point: persistent/refractory GD, antithyroid drugs over 5 years with positive TRAb. From RNA extracted from PBMCs, the TCR library was made. The sequenced sample was peripheral blood mononuclear cells (PBMCs), obtained when the disease was refractory, from a patient treated with antithyroid drugs. The receptors stem from a female donor with Graves disease.

This clonotype has ten or more counts. The genes are TRBV20-1 and TRBJ2-5; the D gene is possibly TRBD2 (5 bases). Germline V CDR1 and CDR2: DFQATT, SNEGSKA (reference sequence). V gave up 4 bases and J gave up 0 bases, with 9 bases separating them. The CDR3 totals 13 residues. CDR3: CSATAEHQETQYF. Here the CDR3 DNA reads TGCAGTGCTACAGCGGAACACCAAGAGACCCAGTACTTC.

The genes are TRBV18 and TRBJ2-7, with 9 nucleotides matching TRBD2. This CDR3 has 14 amino acids. The germline V gene encodes CDR1 KGHSH and CDR2 LQKENI. V was pared by 5 bases and J by 6 bases, with 8 bases of the junction left unmatched. The CDR3 here is CASSATAGGGEQYF. The DNA of the CDR3 is TGTGCCAGCTCAGCGACGGCGGGAGGGGGCGAGCAGTACTTC.

The J gene is TRBJ2-7, the V gene TRBV7-3; 8 nucleotides align to TRBD1. Germline trimming cut 5 bases from V and 5 bases from J; bases unmatched to any gene: 8. This CDR3 has 14 residues. In germline, CDR1 is SGHTA, CDR2 FQGTGA. The CDR3 region is CASSPGQGINEQYF. CDR3 DNA sequence: TGTGCCAGCAGCCCCGGACAGGGAATCAACGAGCAGTACTTC.

The rearrangement uses TRBV20-1 and TRBJ1-1; D is uncertain. Trimming took off 6 bases at V and 0 bases at J, with 11 bases between the two ends. Germline CDR1 is DFQATT and CDR2 is SNEGSKA (reference sequence). This CDR3 spans 13 amino acids. The CDR3 region has the DNA TGCAGTGCCCCACGGGGTATGAACACTGAAGCTTTCTTT. It is translated as CSAPRGMNTEAFF.

The chain carries TRBV7-2 and TRBJ1-4; tentative D call: TRBD1 (6 bases). Germline loops: CDR1 SGHTA, CDR2 FQGNSA. This CDR3 contains 15 residues. Trimming took 1 base from V and 7 from J, leaving 13 bases between them. For the CDR3, the DNA is TGTGCCAGCAGCTTAGAAGGGGGAGGATTTGAAAAACTGTTTTTT. Translated: CASSLEGGGFEKLFF.

This chain links TRBV7-9 with TRBJ2-4; 7 bases align to TRBD2. Germline V gene sequence: CDR1 SEHNR, CDR2 FQNEAQ (reference sequence). The J segment lost 7 bases and the V segment lost 4 bases, leaving 4 bases of the junction unmatched. CDR3 length: 13 amino acids. The CDR3 sequence is CASSSVGGNIQYF. The CDR3 DNA sequence: TGTGCCAGCAGCTCCGTGGGGGGGAACATTCAGTACTTC.

This clonotype was picked up a small number of times. The chain recombines TRBV6-5 with TRBJ2-5; 10 nucleotides align to TRBD2. The V gene end was trimmed by 2 bases and the J gene end by 5 bases; junction bases not matched to a gene: 5. The germline gives CDR1 MNHEY, CDR2 SVGAGI. The CDR3 totals 15 residues. The CDR3 coding sequence is TGTGCCAGCAGTTACCCTAGCGGGAGCCGGGAGACCCAGTACTTC. It yields the protein CASSYPSGSRETQYF.

This chain joins TRBV7-9 and TRBJ2-5; 9 bases fit TRBD1. Per germline, CDR1 SEHNR and CDR2 FQNEAQ (reference sequence). The CDR3 has 14 amino acids. The trim removed 10 bases at V and 4 bases at J, leaving 10 bases unmatched. CDR3 protein: CATDPGQGLETQYF. CDR3 in DNA: TGTGCCACGGACCCGGGACAGGGCTTAGAGACCCAGTACTTC.

The chain is built from TRBV5-1 and TRBJ2-7; 9 bases are a match to TRBD1. The germline CDR1 and CDR2 sequences are SGHRS and YFSETQ. The CDR3 has 15 amino acids. The trim removed 4 bases at V and 5 bases at J, leaving 10 bases unmatched. The CDR3 here is CASSPEGQGPHEQYF. The CDR3 nucleotides read TGCGCCAGCAGCCCCGAGGGACAGGGTCCCCACGAGCAGTACTTC. Supplemented by reference TRBV5-1 and TRBJ2-7, the full variable domain reads KAGVTQTPRYLIKTRGQQVTLSCSPISGHRSVSWYQQTPGQGLQFLFEYFSETQRNKGNFPGRFSGRQFSNSRSEMNVSTLELGDSALYLCASSPEGQGPHEQYFGPGTRLTVT.

The V and J genes are TRBV7-2 and TRBJ2-5, with D uncertain. Germline CDR1 is SGHTA and CDR2 is FQGNSA. The CDR3 consists of 15 residues. With 1 base removed from V and 5 bases from J, the gap between germline ends came to 14 bases. The CDR3 region has the DNA TGTGCCAGCAGCTTAGTGGGTGGGCCCGACGAGACCCAGTACTTC. Its translation: CASSLVGGPDETQYF.

This clonotype was counted between two and nine times. In DNA form, the CDR3 reads TGTGCCAGCACCCAGGGAAATCAGCCCCAGCATTTT. Encoded protein: CASTQGNQPQHF. The chain is built from TRBV12-3 or TRBV12-4 and TRBJ1-5, with D tentatively TRBD1 (5 bases). CDR3 length: 12 amino acids. Trimming shortened V by 7 bases and J by 4 bases, and 8 bases separated the two germline ends.

The chain has TRBV4-3 and TRBJ2-7; D is undetermined. The V gene lost 0 bases and the J gene lost 4 bases, with 13 bases spanning the gap. The V gene's germline CDR1 is LGHNA and CDR2 YSLEER. CDR3 length: 15 residues. As DNA, the CDR3 is TGCGCCAGCAGCCAAGATCGCGAGGCCTTTTACGAGCAGTACTTC. Amino acids: CASSQDREAFYEQYF.

This clonotype was recorded at least ten times. CDR3 coding DNA: TGTGCCAGCAGTTCGGACGGGACCCCCCGAGACTATGGCTACACCTTC. This codes for CASSSDGTPRDYGYTF. The V and J genes are TRBV28 and TRBJ1-2; tentatively, D is TRBD1 (5 bases). The CDR3 totals 16 residues. CDR1 MDHEN and CDR2 SYDVKM come from the germline V gene. V was cut by 4 bases and J by 3 bases, with 18 bases left in between.

In this sample, this clonotype turned up many times. V and J are TRBV28 and TRBJ1-2; weak D call: TRBD1 (5 bases). The V end was cut by 3 bases, the J end by 4 bases, with 12 bases between. The CDR3 sequence is 14 residues long. Germline values: CDR1 MDHEN, CDR2 SYDVKM. CDR3: CASSLGPSGYGYTF. For the CDR3, the DNA is TGTGCCAGCAGTTTGGGGCCTTCGGGCTATGGCTACACCTTC.

This clonotype was counted many times. This sequence joins TRBV20-1 and TRBJ2-7, with D perhaps matching TRBD2 (6 bases). Germline V gene sequence: CDR1 DFQATT, CDR2 SNEGSKA (reference sequence). Trimming took off 0 bases at V and 3 bases at J, with 21 bases between the two ends. This CDR3 has 17 residues. The DNA for the CDR3 is TGCAGTGCTAGAGATGAGGGGCGGACTAATTGGCTCTACGAGCAGTACTTC. It is translated as CSARDEGRTNWLYEQYF.

This clonotype turned up a few times. This chain links TRBV10-3 with TRBJ1-2; the D gene is possibly TRBD1 (6 bases). Germline lookup yields CDR1 ENHRY and CDR2 SYGVKD. The CDR3 sequence is 13 residues long. V was shortened by 3 bases and J by 4 bases, with 9 bases between the two germline ends. The CDR3 is CAISDNRAYGYTF. The CDR3 DNA follows: TGTGCCATCAGTGATAACAGGGCCTATGGCTACACCTTC.

The chain links TRBV5-1 to TRBJ2-1; 10 nucleotides line up with TRBD1. There are 15 residues in the CDR3. J lost 5 bases, V lost 4 bases, and 6 bases had no gene match. The V gene's germline CDR1 is SGHRS and CDR2 YFSETQ. The CDR3 spells CASSPGQGGHNEQFF. The CDR3 nucleotides are TGCGCCAGCAGCCCCGGACAGGGGGGTCACAATGAGCAGTTCTTC.

This clonotype came up many times. The rearrangement joins TRBV28 to TRBJ2-2; 8 positions match TRBD2. Germline V gives CDR1 MDHEN, CDR2 SYDVKM. CDR3 size: 16 residues. The trim removed 5 bases at V and 3 bases at J, leaving 8 bases unmatched. The CDR3 loop is CASSAETSGYTGELFF. The CDR3 coding sequence is TGTGCCAGCAGTGCCGAAACTAGCGGATACACCGGGGAGCTGTTTTTT.

The chain recombines TRBV7-2 with TRBJ2-5, with 11 nucleotides matching TRBD2. CDR1 and CDR2 from the germline V gene are SGHTA and FQGNSA. With V trimmed by 4 bases and J by 1 base, 2 bases remained unmatched. CDR3 length equals 15 residues. The CDR3 protein is CASSSSGRLQETQYF. CDR3 sequence (DNA): TGTGCCAGCAGCTCTAGCGGGAGGCTCCAAGAGACCCAGTACTTC.